A selection of T cell receptor beta chains follows, all from one sample in a study of CD8 T cells in Susac syndrome. TCRdb used MiXCR to reprocess the immunoSEQ multiplex PCR reads, holding one entry per CDR3 protein. Of about 150,000 distinct CDR3 sequences listed, approximately 94% are singletons. The sequenced sample was CD4+ T cells from PBMCs. Source of these receptors: a human donor in good health. The CDR3 runs from the conserved cysteine through the conserved F or W. Each record gives: J gene, V gene, CDR3 protein.

j_gene: TRBJ2-2
v_gene: TRBV7-2
CDR3aa: CASSLIRKTGELFF

j_gene: TRBJ2-2
v_gene: TRBV5-6
CDR3aa: CASSRDRLYTGELFF

j_gene: TRBJ2-3
v_gene: TRBV7-2
CDR3aa: CASSLGTGWGDTQYF

j_gene: TRBJ2-7
v_gene: TRBV28
CDR3aa: CATHRDTASYEQYF

j_gene: TRBJ2-7
v_gene: TRBV4-1
CDR3aa: CASSRTTGGPYEQYF

j_gene: TRBJ2-7
v_gene: TRBV10-3
CDR3aa: CAIRQGAHEQYF

j_gene: TRBJ2-1
v_gene: TRBV4-1
CDR3aa: CASSPRGRALAGERFYNEQFF

j_gene: TRBJ1-5
v_gene: TRBV4-1
CDR3aa: CASSQASTGRNQPQHF

j_gene: TRBJ1-5
v_gene: TRBV12-3/TRBV12-4
CDR3aa: CASSLSGTNQPQHF

j_gene: TRBJ2-1
v_gene: TRBV23-1
CDR3aa: CADKGVLAGATYNEQFF

j_gene: TRBJ1-5
v_gene: TRBV3-1
CDR3aa: CASSQERRGPQHF

j_gene: TRBJ2-5
v_gene: TRBV27
CDR3aa: CASSLGQELSETQYF

j_gene: TRBJ1-5
v_gene: TRBV27
CDR3aa: CASSFLGSSNQPQHF

j_gene: TRBJ1-1
v_gene: TRBV12-3/TRBV12-4
CDR3aa: CASTGRAGLTEAFF

j_gene: TRBJ1-2
v_gene: TRBV14
CDR3aa: CASSQAALNNYGYTF

j_gene: TRBJ1-1
v_gene: TRBV29-1
CDR3aa: CSVEDKGANTEAFF

j_gene: TRBJ2-3
v_gene: TRBV24-1
CDR3aa: CATSGRGLAVSQTPGEYF

j_gene: TRBJ2-7
v_gene: TRBV27
CDR3aa: CASSSPGQGYSYEQYF

j_gene: TRBJ1-5
v_gene: TRBV7-2
CDR3aa: CASSVRGQQPQHF

j_gene: TRBJ1-5
v_gene: TRBV24-1
CDR3aa: CATSLAGGRPQHF

j_gene: TRBJ1-5
v_gene: TRBV10-3
CDR3aa: CAISESPGATSNQPQHF

j_gene: TRBJ2-5
v_gene: TRBV4-2
CDR3aa: CASSQDEDRKETQYF

j_gene: TRBJ2-7
v_gene: TRBV28
CDR3aa: CASSLPPPQGEQYF

j_gene: TRBJ2-1
v_gene: TRBV6-6
CDR3aa: CASSQPAGGGNNEQFF

j_gene: TRBJ2-1
v_gene: TRBV12-3/TRBV12-4
CDR3aa: CASRGGLASYNEQFF

j_gene: TRBJ2-7
v_gene: TRBV7-2
CDR3aa: CASSFQGARNEQYF

j_gene: TRBJ1-1
v_gene: TRBV4-1
CDR3aa: CASSQVPGLNTEAFF

j_gene: TRBJ1-1
v_gene: TRBV7-9
CDR3aa: CASSSPGQPNTEAFF

j_gene: TRBJ1-5
v_gene: TRBV2
CDR3aa: CASRIDRGPGQPQHF

j_gene: TRBJ1-5
v_gene: TRBV5-1
CDR3aa: CASSLAGWGDQPQHF

j_gene: TRBJ2-5
v_gene: TRBV2
CDR3aa: CASSTQTGGAETQYF

j_gene: TRBJ2-5
v_gene: TRBV27
CDR3aa: CASRLAGGETQYF

j_gene: TRBJ2-3
v_gene: TRBV6-1
CDR3aa: CAGGQGSTDTQYF

j_gene: TRBJ2-1
v_gene: TRBV7-2
CDR3aa: CASSLEGLMGQFF

j_gene: TRBJ2-1
v_gene: TRBV20-1
CDR3aa: CSARTPWSGSYNEQFF

j_gene: TRBJ2-1
v_gene: TRBV7-8
CDR3aa: CASSFVPQKSSYNEQFF

j_gene: TRBJ2-3
v_gene: TRBV7-2
CDR3aa: CASRRGTDTQYF

j_gene: TRBJ2-1
v_gene: TRBV9
CDR3aa: CASSLLLEPSPEQFF

j_gene: TRBJ2-1
v_gene: TRBV7-6
CDR3aa: CASSLESRAVYNEQFF

j_gene: TRBJ1-4
v_gene: TRBV12-3/TRBV12-4
CDR3aa: CASSPRTRAGAIDEKLFF

j_gene: TRBJ2-7
v_gene: TRBV29-1
CDR3aa: CSVEESSYEQYF

j_gene: TRBJ1-1
v_gene: TRBV19
CDR3aa: CASSAWTGKAEAFF

j_gene: TRBJ2-7
v_gene: TRBV12-3/TRBV12-4
CDR3aa: CASMRASLSYEQYF

j_gene: TRBJ2-5
v_gene: TRBV6-5
CDR3aa: CASSYSVLDRVRETQYF

j_gene: TRBJ2-7
v_gene: TRBV25-1
CDR3aa: CASSEWTSGSYEQYF

j_gene: TRBJ1-2
v_gene: TRBV3-1
CDR3aa: CASSHLQSGYTF

j_gene: TRBJ2-4
v_gene: TRBV19
CDR3aa: CASRRQGAKNIQYF

j_gene: TRBJ1-2
v_gene: TRBV2
CDR3aa: CAITTDRAGYGYTF

j_gene: TRBJ2-5
v_gene: TRBV20-1
CDR3aa: CSARDGARLVLIQETQYF

j_gene: TRBJ2-3
v_gene: TRBV24-1
CDR3aa: CATSDGDRSLSDTQYF

j_gene: TRBJ2-3
v_gene: TRBV6-5
CDR3aa: CASNNGLGTQYF

j_gene: TRBJ2-7
v_gene: TRBV20-1
CDR3aa: CSATLFPRGSSYEQYF

j_gene: TRBJ2-7
v_gene: TRBV5-4
CDR3aa: CASSWGQVPYEQYF

j_gene: TRBJ2-7
v_gene: TRBV20-1
CDR3aa: CSASIREVHEQYF

j_gene: TRBJ2-5
v_gene: TRBV25-1
CDR3aa: CASSDLGAGGQETQYF

j_gene: TRBJ2-5
v_gene: TRBV19
CDR3aa: CASSRGTSGYQETQYF

j_gene: TRBJ2-6
v_gene: TRBV28
CDR3aa: CASSSGTGEISGANVLTF

j_gene: TRBJ2-7
v_gene: TRBV18
CDR3aa: CASSPYSAASYEQYF